Following are 13 T cell receptor beta chains from one sample sequenced in a study of T cell changes during pregnancy in multiple sclerosis. Sequencing was performed with immunoSEQ multiplex PCR; in TCRdb, only in-frame clones are kept and a portion is missing. The repertoire consists of about 64,000 clones, with 90% occurring once and the leading ten covering roughly 2.2%. The material sequenced was peripheral blood, taken in the second trimester of pregnancy. The receptors come from a female donor in good health, enrolled as a control in a pregnancy study.

The CDR3 DNA sequence: TGTGCCAGCAGCCCAGACAGCCCCTACGAGCAGTACTTC. It encodes CASSPDSPYEQYF. The chain employs TRBV5-4 and TRBJ2-7, with a possible D match to TRBD1 (5 bases). Germline lookup yields CDR1 SGHNT and CDR2 YYREEE (reference sequence). The CDR3 contains 13 residues. V lost 4 bases and J 2 bases, leaving 10 bases between the germline ends.

The genes are TRBV28 and TRBJ2-6; no definite D call. The CDR3 is 18 residues long. V was cut by 3 bases and J by 1 base, with 16 bases left in between. Germline V gives CDR1 MDHEN, CDR2 SYDVKM. For the CDR3, the DNA is TGTGCCAGCAGTTTGAATCGATGGAGCAGTTCTGGGGCCAACGTCCTGACTTTC. Translated, it gives CASSLNRWSSSGANVLTF.

The rearrangement uses TRBV5-1 and TRBJ1-4; no clear D. V lost 4 bases and J 2 bases, leaving 9 bases between the germline ends. Germline V gives CDR1 SGHRS, CDR2 YFSETQ. The CDR3 runs to 14 residues. The CDR3 DNA reads as TGCGCCAGCAGCAAATCTGAGACTAATGAAAAACTGTTTTTT. Residues: CASSKSETNEKLFF.

J is TRBJ1-3 and V is TRBV2; no definite D call. V lost 7 bases to trimming and J lost 0 bases, with 13 bases between them. The V gene's germline CDR1 is SNHLY and CDR2 FYNNEI. The CDR3 totals 15 residues. This chain's CDR3 is CASNTWGVSGNTIYF. CDR3 bases: TGTGCCAGCAACACCTGGGGAGTCTCTGGAAACACCATATATTTT. The complete variable domain, with remaining parts taken from reference TRBV2 and TRBJ1-3, reads EPEVTQTPSHQVTQMGQEVILRCVPISNHLYFYWYRQILGQKVEFLVSFYNNEISEKSEIFDDQFSVERPDGSNFTLKIRSTKLEDSAMYFCASNTWGVSGNTIYFGEGSWLTVV.

This clone was found once. The genes are TRBV28 and TRBJ1-2; 7 bases are shared with TRBD1. The CDR3 loop spans 13 amino acids. J gave up 8 bases and V 3 bases, and 6 bases lay outside the gene matches. The germline gives CDR1 MDHEN, CDR2 SYDVKM. CDR3 region: CASSLDRRGGYTF. The CDR3 nucleotides read TGTGCCAGCAGTTTGGACAGGCGAGGAGGCTACACCTTC.

The chain is built from TRBV25-1 and TRBJ2-3, with 7 bases identical to TRBD1. CDR3 length: 15 residues. In germline, CDR1 is MGHDK, CDR2 SYGVNS. The ends lost 2 bases at V and 2 bases at J; junction bases unmatched: 4. The CDR3: CASSERGQLTDTQYF. CDR3 in DNA: TGTGCCAGCAGTGAAAGGGGGCAGCTCACAGATACGCAGTATTTT. The complete variable domain, with remaining parts taken from reference TRBV25-1 and TRBJ2-3, reads EADIYQTPRYLVIGTGKKITLECSQTMGHDKMYWYQQDPGMELHLIHYSYGVNSTEKGDLSSESTVSRIRTEHFPLTLESARPSHTSQYLCASSERGQLTDTQYFGPGTRLTVL.

The chain's CDR3 is CASSLADKDQPQHF. CDR3 nucleotides: TGTGCCAGCAGCTTAGCGGACAAGGATCAGCCCCAGCATTTT. The chain uses TRBV7-9 and TRBJ1-5, with D maybe TRBD1 (5 bases). This CDR3 comprises 14 residues. Germline lookup yields CDR1 SEHNR and CDR2 FQNEAQ (reference sequence). Trimming removed 0 bases from V and 5 bases from J, with 8 bases in between.

The chain links TRBV25-1 to TRBJ2-1; TRBD2 is a possible D gene (6 bases). The germline V gene has CDR1 MGHDK and CDR2 SYGVNS. This CDR3 comprises 14 residues. Trimming left V 4 bases short and J 8 bases short, with 15 bases between. CDR3 protein: CASSVIGGVDEQFF. The CDR3 DNA reads as TGTGCCAGCAGTGTGATCGGGGGAGTGGATGAGCAGTTCTTC.

J is TRBJ2-7 and V is TRBV4-1; 7 bases are shared with TRBD1. The junction had 4 bases not matched to a gene; V was cut back by 0 bases and J by 5 bases. The CDR3 is 14 amino acids. Per the germline V gene, CDR1 is MGHRA and CDR2 is YSYEKL. This CDR3 reads CASSQDPGGDEQYF. The CDR3 nucleotides are TGCGCCAGCAGCCAAGACCCAGGGGGAGACGAGCAGTACTTC.

V gene TRBV7-9 combines with J gene TRBJ2-7; 8 positions match TRBD1. The germline V gene has CDR1 SEHNR and CDR2 FQNEAQ (reference sequence). This CDR3 region has 13 residues. The ends lost 5 bases at V and 3 bases at J; junction bases unmatched: 3. CDR3 sequence (DNA): TGTGCCAGCAGCCCGGACAGGGACTACGAGCAGTACTTC. It codes for CASSPDRDYEQYF.

CDR3 protein: CASSLTGTDNYGYTF. In nucleotides, the CDR3 is TGCGCCAGCAGCTTAACAGGGACAGATAACTATGGCTACACCTTC. V and J are TRBV5-1 and TRBJ1-2, with 7 bases lining up with TRBD1. Germline CDR1 SGHRS, CDR2 YFSETQ. Trimming took 2 bases from V and 1 from J; bases not matched to a gene: 5. The length of the CDR3 is 15 residues. Together with reference TRBV5-1 and TRBJ1-2, the CDR3 gives the full variable domain: KAGVTQTPRYLIKTRGQQVTLSCSPISGHRSVSWYQQTPGQGLQFLFEYFSETQRNKGNFPGRFSGRQFSNSRSEMNVSTLELGDSALYLCASSLTGTDNYGYTFGSGTRLTVV.

The chain couples TRBV6-5 to TRBJ2-2; a weak D match, TRBD2 (6 bases). Germline V lookup: CDR1 MNHEY, CDR2 SVGAGI. CDR3 length: 14 amino acids. The germline V and J ends were trimmed by 6 bases and 6 bases, with 14 bases remaining between them. The chain's CDR3 is CASSKTSFPGELFF. The CDR3 bases are TGTGCCAGCAGCAAGACTAGTTTCCCCGGGGAGCTGTTTTTT.

The table lists this clone with a count of one. The J gene is TRBJ2-1, the V gene TRBV19; D gene unclear. Germline CDR1 is LNHDA and CDR2 is SQIVND (reference sequence). This CDR3 has 11 residues. V was shortened by 7 bases and J by 9 bases, with 10 bases between the two germline ends. The CDR3 sequence: CASTKRTEQFF. The DNA of the CDR3 is TGTGCCAGTACCAAGCGAACTGAGCAGTTCTTC. Variable domain in full (rest from reference TRBV19 and TRBJ2-1): DGGITQSPKYLFRKEGQNVTLSCEQNLNHDAMYWYRQDPGQGLRLIYYSQIVNDFQKGDIAEGYSVSREKKESFPLTVTSAQKNPTAFYLCASTKRTEQFFGPGTRLTVL.